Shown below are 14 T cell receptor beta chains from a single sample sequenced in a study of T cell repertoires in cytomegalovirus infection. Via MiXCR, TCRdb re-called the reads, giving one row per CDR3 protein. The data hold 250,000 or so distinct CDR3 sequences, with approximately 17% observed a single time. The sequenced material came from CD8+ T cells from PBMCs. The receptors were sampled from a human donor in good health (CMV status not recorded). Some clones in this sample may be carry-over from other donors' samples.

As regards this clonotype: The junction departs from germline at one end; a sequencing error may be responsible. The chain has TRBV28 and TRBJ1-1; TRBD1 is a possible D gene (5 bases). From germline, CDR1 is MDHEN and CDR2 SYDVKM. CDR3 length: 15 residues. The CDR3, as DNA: TGTGCCAGCAGTTCCGGGGCGAACATGAACACTGAACCTTTCTTT. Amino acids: CASSSGANMNTEPFF.

This CDR3 reads CSVETERGSLDTQYF. The CDR3 nucleotides are TGCAGCGTTGAGACAGAAAGGGGATCATTAGATACGCAGTATTTT. The chain combines TRBV29-1 with TRBJ2-3, with D maybe TRBD1 (5 bases). V was cut by 3 bases and J by 5 bases, with 18 bases left in between. This CDR3 region has 15 residues. Germline CDR1 SQVTM, CDR2 ANQGSEA.

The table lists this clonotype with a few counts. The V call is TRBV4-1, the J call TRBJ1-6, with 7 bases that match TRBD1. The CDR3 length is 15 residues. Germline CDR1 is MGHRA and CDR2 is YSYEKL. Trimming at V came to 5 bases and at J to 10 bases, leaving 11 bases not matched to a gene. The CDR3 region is CASSTQPGQTSPLHF. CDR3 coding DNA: TGCGCCAGCAGCACTCAACCGGGACAGACGTCACCCCTCCACTTT.

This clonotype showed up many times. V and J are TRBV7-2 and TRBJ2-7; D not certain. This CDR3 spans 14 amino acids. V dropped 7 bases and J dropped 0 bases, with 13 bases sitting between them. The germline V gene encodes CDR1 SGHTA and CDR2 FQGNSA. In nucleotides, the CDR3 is TGTGCCAGCATCCCAGAGTCTTCCTCCTACGAGCAGTACTTC. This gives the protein CASIPESSSYEQYF.

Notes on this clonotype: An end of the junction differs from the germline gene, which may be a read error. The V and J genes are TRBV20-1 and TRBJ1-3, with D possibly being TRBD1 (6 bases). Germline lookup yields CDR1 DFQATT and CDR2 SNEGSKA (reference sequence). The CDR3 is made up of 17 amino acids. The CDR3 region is CSARDADSLLSGNTKYF. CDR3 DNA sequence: TGCAGTGCTAGAGATGCGGACAGCTTACTCTCTGGAAACACCAAATATTTT.

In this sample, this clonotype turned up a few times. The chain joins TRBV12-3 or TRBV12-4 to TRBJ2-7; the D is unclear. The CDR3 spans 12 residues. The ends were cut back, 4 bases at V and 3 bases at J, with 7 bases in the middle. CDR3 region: CASSSRYYEQYF. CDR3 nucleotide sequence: TGTGCCAGCAGTTCCCGGTACTACGAGCAGTACTTC.

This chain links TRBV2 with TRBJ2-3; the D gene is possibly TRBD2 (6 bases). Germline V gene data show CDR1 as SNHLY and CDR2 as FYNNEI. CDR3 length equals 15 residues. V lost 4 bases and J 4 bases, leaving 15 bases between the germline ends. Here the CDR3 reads CASSVVGGGADTQYF. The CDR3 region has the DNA TGTGCCAGCAGTGTGGTCGGGGGAGGCGCAGATACGCAGTATTTT.

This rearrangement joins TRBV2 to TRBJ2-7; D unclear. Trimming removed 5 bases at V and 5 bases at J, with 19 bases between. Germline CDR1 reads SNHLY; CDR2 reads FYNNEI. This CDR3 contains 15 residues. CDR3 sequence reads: CASSTGPLGGNEQYF. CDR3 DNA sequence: TGTGCCAGCAGTACCGGGCCCTTGGGCGGAAACGAGCAGTACTTC.

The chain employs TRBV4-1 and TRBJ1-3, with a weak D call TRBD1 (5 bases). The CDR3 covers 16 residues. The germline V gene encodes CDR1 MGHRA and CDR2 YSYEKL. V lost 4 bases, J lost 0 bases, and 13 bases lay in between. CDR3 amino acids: CASSPRDGGSGNTIYF. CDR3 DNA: TGCGCCAGCAGCCCCAGGGACGGCGGCTCTGGAAACACCATATATTTT.

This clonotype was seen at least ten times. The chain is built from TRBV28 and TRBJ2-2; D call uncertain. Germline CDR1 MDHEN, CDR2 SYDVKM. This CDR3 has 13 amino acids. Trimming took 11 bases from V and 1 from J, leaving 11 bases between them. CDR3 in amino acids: CAESSGNTGELFF. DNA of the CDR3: TGTGCCGAGAGCAGTGGGAACACCGGGGAGCTGTTTTTT. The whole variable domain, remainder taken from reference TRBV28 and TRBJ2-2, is DVKVTQSSRYLVKRTGEKVFLECVQDMDHENMFWYRQDPGLGLRLIYFSYDVKMKEKGDIPEGYSVSREKKERFSLILESASTNQTSMYLCAESSGNTGELFFGEGSRLTVL.

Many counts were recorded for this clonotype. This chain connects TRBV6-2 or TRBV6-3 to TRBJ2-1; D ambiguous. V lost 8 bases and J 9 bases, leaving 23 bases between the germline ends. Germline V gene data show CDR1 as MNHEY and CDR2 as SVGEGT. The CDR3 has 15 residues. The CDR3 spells CASYFSTSIKTEQFF. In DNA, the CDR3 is TGTGCCAGCTATTTCTCAACAAGCATTAAGACTGAGCAGTTCTTC.

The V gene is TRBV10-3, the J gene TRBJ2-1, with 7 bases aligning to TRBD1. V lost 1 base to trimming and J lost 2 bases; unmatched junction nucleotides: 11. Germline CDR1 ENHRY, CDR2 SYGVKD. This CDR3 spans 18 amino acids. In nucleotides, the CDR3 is TGTGCCATCAGTGAGTTCTCCTCCGGGACAGAGACCTACAATGAGCAGTTCTTC. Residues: CAISEFSSGTETYNEQFF.

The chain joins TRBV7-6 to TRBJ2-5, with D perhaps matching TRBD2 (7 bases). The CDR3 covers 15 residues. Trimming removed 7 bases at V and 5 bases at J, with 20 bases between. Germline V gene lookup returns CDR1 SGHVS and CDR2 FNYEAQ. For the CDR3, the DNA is TGTGCCAGCACTGGGGCGGGGGCTGCGGATGAGACCCAGTACTTC. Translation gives CASTGAGAADETQYF.

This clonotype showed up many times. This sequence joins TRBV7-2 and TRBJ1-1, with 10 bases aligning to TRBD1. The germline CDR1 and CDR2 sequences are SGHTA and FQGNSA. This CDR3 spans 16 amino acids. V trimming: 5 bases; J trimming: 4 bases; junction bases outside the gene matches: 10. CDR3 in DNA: TGTGCCAGCAGCCCACCCCTCAGGACAGGGGGCACTGAAGCTTTCTTT. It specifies CASSPPLRTGGTEAFF.